This is a list of T cell receptor beta chains from one sample in a study of blood T cell repertoires in COVID-19. The table came from immunoSEQ multiplex PCR; TCRdb's copy has only in-frame clones and leaves some out. Of some 160,000 clones in the sample, more than 75% were seen once. Sequencing was done on a sample of peripheral blood. The receptors shown here come from a man aged 45-65 years who had recovered from COVID-19. The CDR3 runs from the conserved cysteine through the conserved F or W. A D gene is named only where the DNA matches it firmly. Clone sizes are given selectively: once, few, many, or a class where the clone is expanded.

NA NA TRBJ2-7 TRBV7-2 TGTGCCAGCAACCGAGGGGGCTACGAGCAGTACTTC CASNRGGYEQYF
NA NA TRBJ1-3 TRBV6-5 TGTGCCAGCAGGCCGAGCGGGGGCTGGGACACCATATATTTT CASRPSGGWDTIYF
NA TRBD1 TRBJ2-5 TRBV7-2 TGTGCCAGCAGCCCAACAGGGGGCTCGACGGAGACCCAGTACTTC CASSPTGGSTETQYF
NA NA TRBJ2-2 TRBV7-2 TGTGCCAGCAGCTTAGCGCTCAGCACCGGGGAGCTGTTTTTT CASSLALSTGELFF
NA NA TRBJ1-4 TRBV21-1 TGTGCCAGCAGCACCCGGACAGCTGTATTGGTTGAAAAACTGTTTTTT CASSTRTAVLVEKLFF
few NA TRBJ2-1 TRBV3-1/TRBV3-2 TGTGCCAGCAGCCAGAGCGGCCTCAGCTCCTACAATGAGCAGTTCTTC CASSQSGLSSYNEQFF
NA NA TRBJ1-2 TRBV29-1 TGCAGCGTTACGTCTGGGGAGAGCGGCTACACCTTC CSVTSGESGYTF
NA TRBD1 TRBJ1-5 TRBV19 TGTGCCAGTAGTCGAGGACAGGGGGCGCAGGGTCAGCCCCAGCATTTT CASSRGQGAQGQPQHF
NA TRBD2 TRBJ2-1 TRBV15 TGTGCCACCAGCGGTCTACCTAGCGGGGTCTCCTACAATGAGCAGTTCTTC CATSGLPSGVSYNEQFF
once NA TRBJ2-2 TRBV19 TGTGCCAGTATAAGGGGCCCGAACACCGGGGAGCTGTTTTTT CASIRGPNTGELFF
NA NA TRBJ1-1 TRBV7-9 TGTGCCAGCAGCTTAGTCGTATCAGCGTATGAAGCTTTCTTT CASSLVVSAYEAFF
NA NA TRBJ1-4 TRBV7-2 TGTGCCAGCAGCGTGGGTGCCGGGAACAGGGTGAAGGATGAAAAACTGTTTTTT CASSVGAGNRVKDEKLFF
NA NA TRBJ2-3 TRBV29-1 TGCAGCGTTGAACACAGGGCTACTAGCACAGATACGCAGTATTTT CSVEHRATSTDTQYF
NA NA TRBJ2-7 TRBV11-2 TGTGCCAGCAGCTTAGGTACGAGTTTCTACGAGCAGTACTTC CASSLGTSFYEQYF
NA TRBD1 TRBJ2-7 TRBV6-5 TGTGCCAGCAGGCCCACAGGGGGCGGCGAGCAGTACTTC CASRPTGGGEQYF
NA NA TRBJ2-7 TRBV3-1/TRBV3-2 TGTGCCAGCAGCCAACTCGGGGGGCCTTCCTACGAGCAGTACTTC CASSQLGGPSYEQYF
NA NA TRBJ1-5 TRBV4-3 TGCGCCAGCAGCCAATGGGGCGGCAATCAGCCCCAGCATTTT CASSQWGGNQPQHF
NA TRBD2 TRBJ2-7 TRBV2 TGTGCCAGCAGCGCGGGAGGGGGCCGGTTCGAGCAGTACTTC CASSAGGGRFEQYF
NA NA TRBJ2-7 TRBV7-2 TGTGCCAGCAGCTTAGGTCGGGGGCGGGAGCGGGACTTC CASSLGRGRERDF
NA NA TRBJ2-2 TRBV12-3/TRBV12-4 TGTGCCAGCAGTCCGTCCCCCGGGGAGCTGTTTTTT CASSPSPGELFF
NA TRBD2 TRBJ2-2 TRBV6-6 TGTGCCAGCAGCCTAACTAGCGCCTACACCGGGGAGCTGTTTTTT CASSLTSAYTGELFF
NA NA TRBJ2-1 TRBV6-5 TGTGCCAGCATTAGGGGTGGTAGCAATGAGCAGTTCTTC CASIRGGSNEQFF
NA NA TRBJ1-3 TRBV4-3 TGCGCCAGCAGCCAAGATCTCGGCAGGGCTGGAAACACCATATATTTT CASSQDLGRAGNTIYF